A selection of T cell receptor beta chains follows, all from one sample in a study of cytomegalovirus exposure and HLA in healthy donors. Clones were sequenced by immunoSEQ multiplex PCR, and TCRdb holds only the in-frame ones, with some missing. Of 100,000 or so clones listed, 83% were seen once; the top ten hold under 6.5%. Sequences were obtained from PBMCs. These receptors were collected from a man between 18 and 35 years old in good health and CMV-seronegative. Each CDR3 is given with its conserved first and last residue. D genes are given only for firm matches. Clone size is not always given. Where it is, it says once, few, many or a class for expanded clones.

V,J,D,size,CDR3,DNA
TRBV20-1,TRBJ1-1,.,.,CSAPRNTEAFF,TGCAGTGCTCCTCGGAACACTGAAGCTTTCTTT
TRBV6-4,TRBJ2-3,.,.,CASRAASTDTQYF,TGTGCCAGCAGAGCGGCTAGCACAGATACGCAGTATTTT
TRBV7-4,TRBJ2-2,.,.,CASPGDPRTGELFF,TGTGCCAGCCCGGGAGATCCGAGGACCGGGGAGCTGTTTTTT
TRBV11-2,TRBJ2-7,TRBD1,.,CASSFSRQGAYEQYF,TGTGCCAGCAGCTTCAGTAGACAGGGGGCCTACGAGCAGTACTTC
TRBV13,TRBJ2-5,TRBD2,.,CASSPGLAETQYF,TGTGCCAGCAGCCCCGGACTAGCCGAGACCCAGTACTTC
TRBV28,TRBJ2-7,.,.,CASSFPGSYEQYF,TGTGCCAGCAGTTTTCCGGGGAGCTACGAGCAGTACTTC
TRBV15,TRBJ2-7,.,.,CATGAAGLNEQYF,TGTGCCACTGGGGCCGCAGGGCTTAACGAGCAGTACTTC
TRBV29-1,TRBJ2-3,.,.,CSVNRDKTDTQYF,TGCAGCGTTAACAGGGATAAGACAGATACGCAGTATTTT
TRBV5-1,TRBJ2-1,TRBD1,few,CASSPTTGLNEQFF,TGCGCCAGCAGCCCAACGACAGGGTTGAATGAGCAGTTCTTC
TRBV4-3,TRBJ2-1,.,.,CASSLSRDRSFYNEQFF,TGCGCCAGCAGCTTGTCGAGAGACAGGTCGTTCTACAATGAGCAGTTCTTC
TRBV27,TRBJ1-1,.,.,CASMTAMNTEAFF,TGTGCCAGCATGACAGCCATGAACACTGAAGCTTTCTTT
TRBV2,TRBJ2-7,TRBD1,.,CASSPTGGYYEQYF,TGTGCCAGCAGCCCGACAGGGGGCTACTACGAGCAGTACTTC
TRBV7-9,TRBJ2-1,TRBD2,.,CASMLAGPQRQFF,TGTGCCAGCATGCTAGCGGGACCCCAGCGGCAGTTCTTC
TRBV19,TRBJ2-7,.,.,CATLPYLGPPGEQYF,TGTGCCACCCTCCCCTACCTCGGCCCCCCGGGCGAGCAGTACTTC
TRBV19,TRBJ1-5,TRBD1,few,CASSLTGDGQPQHF,TGTGCCAGTAGTCTGACAGGGGACGGTCAGCCCCAGCATTTT
TRBV4-1,TRBJ2-7,.,.,CASSQEGRGSSYEQYF,TGCGCCAGCAGCCAAGAGGGCCGTGGAAGCTCCTACGAGCAGTACTTC
TRBV6-5,TRBJ2-1,.,.,CASSYFGDYNEQFF,TGTGCCAGCAGTTACTTCGGGGATTACAATGAGCAGTTCTTC
TRBV6-5,TRBJ1-2,.,.,CASSYEGDYGYTF,TGTGCCAGCAGTTACGAGGGAGACTATGGCTACACCTTC